These 21 T cell receptor beta chains share one sample of origin, sequenced in a study of OX40 agonist ivuxolimab in advanced cancers. The repertoire was sequenced with immunoSEQ multiplex PCR; TCRdb's copy has only in-frame clones and lacks some. The sample has fewer than 200,000 clones; 94% are singletons. Sequenced material: CD4+ or CD8+ T cells sorted from blood, taken in a trial of the OX40 agonist ivuxolimab. Receptors were obtained from an adult with an advanced solid tumor such as melanoma, head and neck, liver or kidney cancer.

Only one count was recorded for this clone. This sequence joins TRBV18 and TRBJ2-7; D may be TRBD1 or TRBD2 (5 bases each). V was pared by 1 base and J by 1 base, with 14 bases between. The CDR3 covers 16 residues. CDR1 and CDR2 from the germline V gene are KGHSH and LQKENI. The CDR3 DNA reads as TGTGCCAGCTCACCACGAGGGGCAGCACCTTCCTACGAGCAGTACTTC. It translates to CASSPRGAAPSYEQYF.

V is TRBV7-3 and J is TRBJ1-2; D is perhaps TRBD1 (5 bases). CDR1 is SGHTA and CDR2 is FQGTGA in the germline V gene. The ends were cut back, 4 bases at V and 2 bases at J, with 8 bases in the middle. The CDR3 extends over 13 amino acids. The CDR3: CASSSQGNYGYTF. DNA for the CDR3: TGTGCCAGCAGCTCGCAGGGCAACTATGGCTACACCTTC.

The chain couples TRBV7-8 to TRBJ2-4; no firm D call. This CDR3 has 12 residues. Germline CDR1 is SGHVS and CDR2 is FQNEAQ. Trimming left V 2 bases short and J 2 bases short, with 1 base between. The DNA of the CDR3 is TGTGCCAGCAGCTTAACCAAAAACATTCAGTACTTC. This translates into CASSLTKNIQYF.

The V gene is TRBV7-6, the J gene TRBJ2-1; TRBD2 matches at 8 bases. V was clipped by 0 bases and J by 8 bases; unmatched bases: 9. This CDR3 spans 16 amino acids. Germline V gene lookup returns CDR1 SGHVS and CDR2 FNYEAQ. DNA of the CDR3: TGTGCCAGCAGCTTAGCAGGGGGACTAGAGTTTTATGAGCAGTTCTTC. It codes for CASSLAGGLEFYEQFF.

The chain joins TRBV5-6 to TRBJ1-1, with D hard to call. V was trimmed by 2 bases and J by 1 base, leaving 6 bases between them. The CDR3 length is 13 residues. CDR1 and CDR2 (germline): SGHDT, YYEEEE. The CDR3 coding sequence is TGTGCCAGCAGCTTCGACAAGAACACTGAAGCTTTCTTT. Its translation: CASSFDKNTEAFF.

The V and J genes are TRBV30 and TRBJ1-4; TRBD1 agrees at 7 bases. The CDR3 covers 15 residues. Germline CDR1 reads GTSNPN; CDR2 reads SVGIG (reference sequence). Trimming took 1 base from V and 3 from J; bases not matched to a gene: 5. CDR3 amino acids: CAWSGRQGSNEKLFF. CDR3 nucleotide sequence: TGTGCCTGGAGTGGAAGACAGGGTTCTAATGAAAAACTGTTTTTT.

This chain links TRBV19 with TRBJ1-4; TRBD1 is a possible D gene (5 bases). With 3 bases removed from V and 5 bases from J, the gap between germline ends came to 19 bases. This CDR3 region has 17 residues. Germline CDR1 reads LNHDA; CDR2 reads SQIVND (reference sequence). The CDR3: CASSMRGPWTPNEKLFF. In nucleotides, the CDR3 is TGTGCCAGTAGTATGAGGGGCCCCTGGACCCCGAATGAAAAACTGTTTTTT.

The J gene is TRBJ1-1, the V gene TRBV11-2, with D unclear. The V gene's germline CDR1 is SGHAT and CDR2 FQNNGV. The CDR3 totals 14 residues. The V and J ends lost 5 bases and 0 bases respectively, with 10 bases between them. CDR3 residues: CASSKGHLNTEAFF. Here the CDR3 DNA reads TGTGCCAGCAGCAAAGGGCATCTGAACACTGAAGCTTTCTTT.

This chain connects TRBV9 to TRBJ2-5, with 11 nucleotides matching TRBD2. V was pared by 4 bases and J by 4 bases, with 12 bases of the junction left unmatched. The length of the CDR3 is 17 residues. Germline V lookup: CDR1 SGDLS, CDR2 YYNGEE. DNA for the CDR3: TGTGCCAGCAGCCCAGGCCCGACTAGCGGGACTTTAGAGACCCAGTACTTC. Translation gives CASSPGPTSGTLETQYF.

The J gene is TRBJ2-1, the V gene TRBV6-6; TRBD2 might be the D (6 bases). CDR3 length: 11 residues. Germline-derived CDR1 and CDR2 are MNHNY and SVGAGI (reference sequence). V lost 10 bases to trimming and J lost 7 bases, with 11 bases between them. CDR3 region: CATRLENEQFF. DNA of the CDR3: TGTGCCACCAGACTAGAGAATGAGCAGTTCTTC.

This chain uses TRBV5-4 with TRBJ2-2, with TRBD1 matching 7 bases. CDR3 length: 14 amino acids. In germline, CDR1 is SGHNT, CDR2 YYREEE (reference sequence). The ends lost 8 bases at V and 0 bases at J; junction bases unmatched: 4. CDR3 DNA sequence: TGTGCCAGTTCACAGGGGCCGAACACCGGGGAGCTGTTTTTT. Residues: CASSQGPNTGELFF.

The V call is TRBV27, the J call TRBJ2-3, with D perhaps TRBD2 (6 bases). The CDR3 contains 15 residues. Germline V CDR1 and CDR2: MNHEY, SMNVEV (reference sequence). The V end lost 3 bases, the J end lost 9 bases, and 19 bases lay between the germline ends. CDR3 DNA sequence: TGTGCCAGCAGTTTCACGGGAGAGCCGGCCCGGACGCAGTATTTT. It yields the protein CASSFTGEPARTQYF.

This chain joins TRBV19 and TRBJ1-3; unclear D gene. This CDR3 is built from 12 residues. The germline V and J ends were trimmed by 6 bases and 4 bases, with 7 bases remaining between them. CDR1 is LNHDA, CDR2 SQIVND, per germline (reference sequence). The DNA for the CDR3 is TGTGCCAGTAGGGCACCCGGAAACACCATATATTTT. Translation: CASRAPGNTIYF. Variable domain in full (rest from reference TRBV19 and TRBJ1-3): DGGITQSPKYLFRKEGQNVTLSCEQNLNHDAMYWYRQDPGQGLRLIYYSQIVNDFQKGDIAEGYSVSREKKESFPLTVTSAQKNPTAFYLCASRAPGNTIYFGEGSWLTVV.

Of note for this clone: A read error may account for a junction end that differs from germline. The chain recombines TRBV7-2 with TRBJ2-7; a possible D gene is TRBD2 (6 bases). Germline lookup yields CDR1 SGHTA and CDR2 FQGNSA. The CDR3 extends over 12 amino acids. The CDR3 spells CASSSGRPTGDF. Here the CDR3 DNA reads TGTGCCAGCAGCTCGGGACGCCCGACGGGGGACTTC.

The V and J genes are TRBV27 and TRBJ2-2; no reliable D call. This CDR3 contains 12 residues. Trimming pared 2 bases from V and 5 bases from J, leaving 3 bases between. The germline V gene has CDR1 MNHEY and CDR2 SMNVEV (reference sequence). The CDR3 loop reads CASSLRTGELFF. The CDR3 DNA reads as TGTGCCAGCAGTTTACGGACCGGGGAGCTGTTTTTT.

The chain recombines TRBV6-5 with TRBJ1-2, with D possibly being TRBD1 (5 bases). Germline V CDR1 and CDR2: MNHEY, SVGAGI. The germline V and J ends were trimmed by 6 bases and 4 bases, with 15 bases remaining between them. This CDR3 has 14 amino acids. The CDR3 coding sequence is TGTGCCAGCAGCTTATATGGGGCCTTCTATGGCTACACCTTC. Translated: CASSLYGAFYGYTF.

The chain recombines TRBV7-6 with TRBJ2-3; tentative D call: TRBD2 (6 bases). CDR1 and CDR2 from the germline V gene are SGHVS and FNYEAQ. This CDR3 spans 15 amino acids. V was shortened by 7 bases and J by 0 bases, with 14 bases between the two germline ends. This CDR3 is CASTLGGPSTDTQYF. The CDR3 DNA is TGTGCCAGCACCCTGGGGGGTCCTAGCACAGATACGCAGTATTTT.

This sequence joins TRBV4-1 and TRBJ1-4; D is unclear. Germline values: CDR1 MGHRA, CDR2 YSYEKL. This CDR3 contains 15 residues. Trimming cost V 3 bases and J 4 bases, with 12 bases left between them. Here the CDR3 reads CASSQLRLFNEKLFF. The CDR3 DNA follows: TGCGCCAGCAGCCAGCTCCGGCTCTTTAATGAAAAACTGTTTTTT.

V is TRBV4-1 and J is TRBJ2-7, with 11 positions matching TRBD2. J gave up 4 bases and V 2 bases, and 4 bases lay outside the gene matches. The germline CDR1 and CDR2 sequences are MGHRA and YSYEKL. The CDR3 length is 15 residues. The DNA for the CDR3 is TGCGCCAGCAGCCAACCGACTAGCGGGGCTTACGAGCAGTACTTC. It encodes CASSQPTSGAYEQYF.

This chain joins TRBV28 and TRBJ2-5, with no clear D. Per the germline V gene, CDR1 is MDHEN and CDR2 is SYDVKM. This CDR3 has 13 amino acids. V was cut by 8 bases and J by 4 bases, with 14 bases left in between. The DNA of the CDR3 is TGTGCCAGCTATAAAAGGCGGCCAGAGACCCAGTACTTC. It encodes CASYKRRPETQYF.

The table lists this clone with a count of one. This chain connects TRBV6-5 to TRBJ2-7; weak D call: TRBD1 (5 bases). Per germline, CDR1 MNHEY and CDR2 SVGAGI. The V end was cut by 2 bases, the J end by 2 bases, with 10 bases between. The CDR3 has 14 amino acids. The CDR3 region is CASSYADTAYEQYF. Here the CDR3 DNA reads TGTGCCAGCAGTTACGCGGACACAGCCTACGAGCAGTACTTC.